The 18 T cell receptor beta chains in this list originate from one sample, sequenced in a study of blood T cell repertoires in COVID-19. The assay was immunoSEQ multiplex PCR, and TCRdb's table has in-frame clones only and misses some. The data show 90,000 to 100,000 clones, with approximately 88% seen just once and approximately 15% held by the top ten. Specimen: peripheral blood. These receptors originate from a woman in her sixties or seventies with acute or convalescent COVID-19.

In nucleotides, the CDR3 is TGTGCCAGCACCCCAGGGAGGGGGGGGCAGTACTTC. It specifies CASTPGRGGQYF. The rearrangement links TRBV2 to TRBJ2-7, with D possibly being TRBD2 (7 bases). CDR1 is SNHLY, CDR2 FYNNEI, per germline. Trimming took off 7 bases at V and 9 bases at J, with 16 bases between the two ends. CDR3 size: 12 residues.

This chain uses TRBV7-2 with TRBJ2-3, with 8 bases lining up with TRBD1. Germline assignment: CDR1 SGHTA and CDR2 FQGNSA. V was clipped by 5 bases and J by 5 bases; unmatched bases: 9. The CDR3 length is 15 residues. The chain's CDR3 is CASSARTGLQDTQYF. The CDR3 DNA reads TGTGCCAGCAGCGCCCGGACAGGGTTACAAGATACGCAGTATTTT. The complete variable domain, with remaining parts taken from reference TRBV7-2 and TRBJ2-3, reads GAGVSQSPSNKVTEKGKDVELRCDPISGHTALYWYRQSLGQGLEFLIYFQGNSAPDKSGLPSDRFSAERTGGSVSTLTIQRTQQEDSAVYLCASSARTGLQDTQYFGPGTRLTVL.

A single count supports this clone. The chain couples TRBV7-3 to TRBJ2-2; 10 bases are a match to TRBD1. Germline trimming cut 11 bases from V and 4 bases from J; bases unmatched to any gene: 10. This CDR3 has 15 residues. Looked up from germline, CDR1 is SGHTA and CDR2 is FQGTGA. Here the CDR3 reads CASRPGTGVTGELFF. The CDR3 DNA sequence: TGTGCCTCCCGACCCGGGACAGGGGTCACCGGGGAGCTGTTTTTT.

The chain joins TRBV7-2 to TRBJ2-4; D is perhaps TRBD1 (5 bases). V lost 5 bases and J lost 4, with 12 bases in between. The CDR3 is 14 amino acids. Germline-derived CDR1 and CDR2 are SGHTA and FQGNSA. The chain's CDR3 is CASSVTDNKNIQYF. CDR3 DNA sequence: TGTGCCAGCAGCGTGACAGATAATAAAAACATTCAGTACTTC. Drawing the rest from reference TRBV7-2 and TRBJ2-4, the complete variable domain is GAGVSQSPSNKVTEKGKDVELRCDPISGHTALYWYRQSLGQGLEFLIYFQGNSAPDKSGLPSDRFSAERTGGSVSTLTIQRTQQEDSAVYLCASSVTDNKNIQYFGAGTRLSVL.

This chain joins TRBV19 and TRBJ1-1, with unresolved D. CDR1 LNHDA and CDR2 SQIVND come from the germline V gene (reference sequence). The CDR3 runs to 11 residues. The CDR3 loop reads CGVSRNTEAFF. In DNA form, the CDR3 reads TGTGGCGTTAGCCGGAACACTGAAGCTTTCTTT.

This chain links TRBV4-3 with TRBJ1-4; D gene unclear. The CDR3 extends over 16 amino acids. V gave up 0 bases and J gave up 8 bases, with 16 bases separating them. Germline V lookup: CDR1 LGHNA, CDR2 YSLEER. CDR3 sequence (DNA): TGCGCCAGCAGCCAAGATGTACCCAACGGCGGGGAAAAACTGTTTTTT. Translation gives CASSQDVPNGGEKLFF.

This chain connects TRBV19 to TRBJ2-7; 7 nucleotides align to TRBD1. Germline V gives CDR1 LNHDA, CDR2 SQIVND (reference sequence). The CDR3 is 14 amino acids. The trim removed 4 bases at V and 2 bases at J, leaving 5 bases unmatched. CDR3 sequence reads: CASSTRQGPYEQYF. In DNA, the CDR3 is TGTGCCAGTAGTACGCGACAGGGCCCCTACGAGCAGTACTTC.

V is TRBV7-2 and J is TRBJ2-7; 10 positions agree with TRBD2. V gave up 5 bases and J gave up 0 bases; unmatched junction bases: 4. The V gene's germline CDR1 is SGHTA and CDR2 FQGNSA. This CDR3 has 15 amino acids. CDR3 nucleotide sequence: TGTGCCAGCAGCCCCAGCGGGGGGGCCTCCTACGAGCAGTACTTC. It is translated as CASSPSGGASYEQYF.

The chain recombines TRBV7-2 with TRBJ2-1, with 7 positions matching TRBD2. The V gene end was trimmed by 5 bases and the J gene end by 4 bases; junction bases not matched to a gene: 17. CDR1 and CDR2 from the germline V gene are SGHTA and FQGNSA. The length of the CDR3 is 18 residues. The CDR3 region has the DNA TGTGCCAGCAGCCCCCCTGTCGGTGGCGGGGGAGCTTACAATGAGCAGTTCTTC. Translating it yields CASSPPVGGGGAYNEQFF.

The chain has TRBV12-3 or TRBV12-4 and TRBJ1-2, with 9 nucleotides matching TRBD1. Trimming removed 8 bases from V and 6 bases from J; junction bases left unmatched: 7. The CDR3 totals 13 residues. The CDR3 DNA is TGTGCCAGCGCCGGGACAGGGCCGAATGGCTACACCTTC. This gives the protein CASAGTGPNGYTF.

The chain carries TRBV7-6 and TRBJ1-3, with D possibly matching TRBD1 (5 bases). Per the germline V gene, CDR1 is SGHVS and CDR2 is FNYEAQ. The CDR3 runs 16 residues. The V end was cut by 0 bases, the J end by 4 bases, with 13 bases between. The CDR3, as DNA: TGTGCCAGCAGCTTAGCGTCCCGAGGACAAGGAAACACCATATATTTT. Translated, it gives CASSLASRGQGNTIYF.

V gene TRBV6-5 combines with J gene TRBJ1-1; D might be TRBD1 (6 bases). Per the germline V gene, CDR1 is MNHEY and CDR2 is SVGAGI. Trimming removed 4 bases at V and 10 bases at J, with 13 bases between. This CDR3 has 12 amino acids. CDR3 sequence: CASSSFWGRAFF. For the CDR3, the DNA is TGTGCCAGCAGTTCGTTTTGGGGGCGAGCTTTCTTT.

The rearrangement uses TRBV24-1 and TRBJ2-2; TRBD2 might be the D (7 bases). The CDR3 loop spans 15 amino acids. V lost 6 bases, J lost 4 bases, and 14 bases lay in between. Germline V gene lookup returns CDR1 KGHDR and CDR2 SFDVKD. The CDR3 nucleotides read TGTGCCACCAGTCCCCGGGGGGCCGGCACCGGGGAGCTGTTTTTT. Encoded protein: CATSPRGAGTGELFF.

CDR3 bases: TGTGCCAGCAGCACCCGGGACAGGCTCTACGAGCAGTACTTC. This translates into CASSTRDRLYEQYF. This chain uses TRBV6-5 with TRBJ2-7, with 8 nucleotides matching TRBD1. Trimming took 6 bases from V and 3 from J; bases not matched to a gene: 7. In germline, CDR1 is MNHEY, CDR2 SVGAGI. This CDR3 is built from 14 residues.

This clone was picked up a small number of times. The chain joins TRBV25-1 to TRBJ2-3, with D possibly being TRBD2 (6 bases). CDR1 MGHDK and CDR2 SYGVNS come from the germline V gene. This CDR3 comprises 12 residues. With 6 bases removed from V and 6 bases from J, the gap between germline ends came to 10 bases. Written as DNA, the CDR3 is TGTGCCAGCAGGGGTGCGGGGGATACGCAGTATTTT. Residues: CASRGAGDTQYF.

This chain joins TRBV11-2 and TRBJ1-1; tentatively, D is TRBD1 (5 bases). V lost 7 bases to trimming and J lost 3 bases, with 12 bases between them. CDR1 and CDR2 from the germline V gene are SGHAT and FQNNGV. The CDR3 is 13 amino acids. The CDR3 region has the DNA TGTGCCAGCAAATCCGGCAGGGACACTGAAGCTTTCTTT. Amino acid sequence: CASKSGRDTEAFF.

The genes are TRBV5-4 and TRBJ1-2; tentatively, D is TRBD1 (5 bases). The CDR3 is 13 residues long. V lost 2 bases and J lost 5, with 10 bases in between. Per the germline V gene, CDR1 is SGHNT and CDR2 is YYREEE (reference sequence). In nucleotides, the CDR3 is TGTGCCAGCAGCTTCCAGGGTTTGTATGGCTACACCTTC. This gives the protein CASSFQGLYGYTF.

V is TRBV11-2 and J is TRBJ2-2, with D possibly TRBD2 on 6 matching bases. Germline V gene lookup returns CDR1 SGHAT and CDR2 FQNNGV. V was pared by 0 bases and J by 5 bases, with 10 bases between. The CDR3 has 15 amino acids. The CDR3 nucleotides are TGTGCCAGCAGCTTAGAGGGCGGGACGACCGGGGAGCTGTTTTTT. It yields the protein CASSLEGGTTGELFF.